This T cell receptor beta chain stems from a study of graft-versus-host responses after intestinal transplantation. Study-wide context: Isolated intestinal, liver-intestinal, or multivisceral transplants had been given to the recipients. Anti-thymocyte globulin served as induction for all recipients, who then took tacrolimus and steroids for about 3 years.

Whole-study results and caveats: Recipient marrow held GvH clones, some first seen in ileum or blood.

The CDR3 is 15 amino acids. CDR1 MNHEY and CDR2 SVGAGI come from the germline V gene. V was shortened by 2 bases and J by 1 base, with 9 bases between the two germline ends. As for this clone: Its antigen is unidentified.

Sequencing was performed with immunoSEQ multiplex PCR; in TCRdb, only in-frame clones are kept and a portion is missing. The data hold about 81,000 clones, with approximately 90% observed a single time. The gene calls are TRBV6-5 and TRBJ1-5; a weak D match, TRBD1 (6 bases). The source of this sequence is a human donor who was the organ donor for an intestinal transplant. The specimen was unstimulated CD4+ T cells sorted from spleen or lymph node cells, collected before transplant. For the CDR3, the DNA is TGTGCCAGCAGTTACGACAGGTCGAGCAATCAGCCCCAGCATTTT. It encodes CASSYDRSSNQPQHF.